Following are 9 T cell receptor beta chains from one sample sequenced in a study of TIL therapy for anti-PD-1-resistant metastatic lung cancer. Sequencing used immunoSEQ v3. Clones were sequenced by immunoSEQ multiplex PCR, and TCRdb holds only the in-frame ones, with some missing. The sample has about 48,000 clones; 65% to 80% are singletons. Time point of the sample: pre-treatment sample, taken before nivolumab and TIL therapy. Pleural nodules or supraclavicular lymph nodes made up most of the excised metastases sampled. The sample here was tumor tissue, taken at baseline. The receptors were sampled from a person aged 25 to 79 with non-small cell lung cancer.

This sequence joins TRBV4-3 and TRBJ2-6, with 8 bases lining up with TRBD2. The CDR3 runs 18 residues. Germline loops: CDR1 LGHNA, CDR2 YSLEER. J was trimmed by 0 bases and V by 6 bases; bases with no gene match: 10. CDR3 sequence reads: CASSQSGRPASGANVLTF. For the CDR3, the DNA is TGCGCCAGCAGTCAAAGCGGGAGACCCGCCTCTGGGGCCAACGTCCTGACTTTC.

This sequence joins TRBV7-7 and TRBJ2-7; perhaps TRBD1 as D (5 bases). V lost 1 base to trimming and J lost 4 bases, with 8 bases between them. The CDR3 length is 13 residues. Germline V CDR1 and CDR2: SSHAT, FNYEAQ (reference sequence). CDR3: CASSLVAGYEQYF. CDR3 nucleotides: TGTGCCAGCAGCTTAGTGGCAGGGTACGAGCAGTACTTC.

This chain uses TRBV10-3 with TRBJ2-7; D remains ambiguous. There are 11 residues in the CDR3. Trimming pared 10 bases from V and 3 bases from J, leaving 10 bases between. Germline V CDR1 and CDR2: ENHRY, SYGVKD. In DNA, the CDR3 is TGTGCCACCGGAGTAGTCTACGAGCAGTACTTC. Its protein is CATGVVYEQYF.

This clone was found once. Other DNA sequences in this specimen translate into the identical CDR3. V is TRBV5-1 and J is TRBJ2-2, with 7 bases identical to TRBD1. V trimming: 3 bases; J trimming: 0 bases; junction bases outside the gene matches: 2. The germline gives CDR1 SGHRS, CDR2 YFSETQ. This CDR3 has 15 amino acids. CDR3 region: CASSSGTANTGELFF. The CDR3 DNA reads TGCGCCAGCAGCTCTGGGACAGCGAACACCGGGGAGCTGTTTTTT.

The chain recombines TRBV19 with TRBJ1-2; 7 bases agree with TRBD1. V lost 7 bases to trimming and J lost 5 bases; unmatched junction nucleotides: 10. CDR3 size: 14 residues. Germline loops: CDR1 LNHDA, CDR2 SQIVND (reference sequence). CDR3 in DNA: TGTGCCAGTAAACCCTCAGGGGGACAGTATGGCTACACCTTC. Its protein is CASKPSGGQYGYTF.

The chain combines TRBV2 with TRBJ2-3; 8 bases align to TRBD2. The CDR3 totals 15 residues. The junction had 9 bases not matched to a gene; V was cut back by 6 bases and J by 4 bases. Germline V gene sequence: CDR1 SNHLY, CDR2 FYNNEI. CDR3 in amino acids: CASSPSGTRSDTQYF. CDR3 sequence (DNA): TGTGCCAGCAGCCCAAGCGGGACTAGGTCAGATACGCAGTATTTT. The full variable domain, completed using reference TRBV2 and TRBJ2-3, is EPEVTQTPSHQVTQMGQEVILRCVPISNHLYFYWYRQILGQKVEFLVSFYNNEISEKSEIFDDQFSVERPDGSNFTLKIRSTKLEDSAMYFCASSPSGTRSDTQYFGPGTRLTVL.

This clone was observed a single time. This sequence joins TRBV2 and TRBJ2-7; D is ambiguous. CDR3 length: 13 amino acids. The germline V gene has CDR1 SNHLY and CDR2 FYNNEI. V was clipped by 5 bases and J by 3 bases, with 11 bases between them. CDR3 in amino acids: CASSYTDYYEQYF. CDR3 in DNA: TGTGCCAGCAGTTACACAGATTACTACGAGCAGTACTTC.

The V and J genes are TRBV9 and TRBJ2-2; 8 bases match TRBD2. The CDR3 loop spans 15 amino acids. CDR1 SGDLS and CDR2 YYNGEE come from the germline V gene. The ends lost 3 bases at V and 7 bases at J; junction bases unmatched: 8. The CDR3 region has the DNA TGTGCCAGCAGCGATGGGACTAGTGGCGTCGGGGAGCTGTTTTTT. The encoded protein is CASSDGTSGVGELFF.

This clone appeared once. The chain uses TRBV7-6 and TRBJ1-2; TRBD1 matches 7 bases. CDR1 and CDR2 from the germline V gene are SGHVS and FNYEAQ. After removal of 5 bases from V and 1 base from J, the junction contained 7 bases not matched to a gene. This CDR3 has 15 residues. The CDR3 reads CASSTDRVGNYGYTF. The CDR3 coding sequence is TGTGCCAGCAGCACCGACAGGGTCGGTAACTATGGCTACACCTTC.